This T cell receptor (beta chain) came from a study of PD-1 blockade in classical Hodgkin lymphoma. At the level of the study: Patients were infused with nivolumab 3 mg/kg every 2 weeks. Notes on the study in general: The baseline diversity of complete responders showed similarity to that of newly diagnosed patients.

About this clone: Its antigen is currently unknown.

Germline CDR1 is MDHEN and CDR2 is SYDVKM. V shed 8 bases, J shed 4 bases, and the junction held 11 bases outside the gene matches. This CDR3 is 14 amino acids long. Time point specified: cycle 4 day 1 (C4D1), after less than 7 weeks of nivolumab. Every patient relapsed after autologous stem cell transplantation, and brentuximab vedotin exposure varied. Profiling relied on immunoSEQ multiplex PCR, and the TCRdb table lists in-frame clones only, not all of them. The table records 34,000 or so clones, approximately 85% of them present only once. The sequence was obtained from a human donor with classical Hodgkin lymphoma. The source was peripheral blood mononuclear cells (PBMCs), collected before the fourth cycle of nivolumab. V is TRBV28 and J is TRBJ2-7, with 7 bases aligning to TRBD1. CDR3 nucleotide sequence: TGTGCCAGCCATACCCCGGGACAGCCGTACGAGCAGTACTTC. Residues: CASHTPGQPYEQYF.